These 24 T cell receptor beta chains were all obtained from the same sample, sequenced in a study of shared clonotypes between healthy human individuals. The table came from immunoSEQ multiplex PCR; TCRdb's copy has only in-frame clones and leaves some out. The sample consists of 1,500,000 or so clones, around 98.5% of them appearing once. The sequenced material came from naive CD4+ T cells sorted from blood. The sample's subset: CD45RA+ positively selected. The source is a man between 25 and 39 years old in good health.

This clone was detected only once. The J gene is TRBJ1-2, the V gene TRBV5-4; TRBD1 matches at 9 bases. Germline V CDR1 and CDR2: SGHNT, YYREEE (reference sequence). Trimming at V came to 3 bases and at J to 6 bases, leaving 9 bases not matched to a gene. The CDR3 runs to 15 residues. The CDR3 region is CASSYAGTGPHGYTF. The CDR3 bases are TGTGCCAGCAGCTATGCCGGGACAGGGCCTCATGGCTACACCTTC.

The V call is TRBV2, the J call TRBJ2-7, with a weak D call TRBD1 (6 bases). This CDR3 has 12 amino acids. V shed 8 bases and J shed 1 base, with 9 bases lying between them. CDR1 is SNHLY, CDR2 FYNNEI, per germline. The CDR3 protein is CASHTGSYEQYF. In nucleotides, the CDR3 is TGTGCCAGCCACACAGGGTCCTACGAGCAGTACTTC.

As for this clone: A read error may produce the germline difference seen at one junction end. CDR3 sequence (DNA): TGTGCTAGCAGCTTAGGAACTACCTACAATGAGCAGTTCTTC. It yields the protein CASSLGTTYNEQFF. The chain recombines TRBV7-7 with TRBJ2-1; no definite D call. Germline-derived CDR1 and CDR2 are SSHAT and FNYEAQ (reference sequence). The CDR3 covers 14 residues.

The chain recombines TRBV7-9 with TRBJ1-4; D gene uncertain. V shed 2 bases and J shed 3 bases, with 7 bases lying between them. This CDR3 is built from 14 residues. The germline V gene has CDR1 SEHNR and CDR2 FQNEAQ (reference sequence). The CDR3 bases are TGTGCCAGCAGCTTAATGTCATCTAATGAAAAACTGTTTTTT. The encoded protein is CASSLMSSNEKLFF. The full variable domain, completed using reference TRBV7-9 and TRBJ1-4, is DTGVSQNPRHKITKRGQNVTFRCDPISEHNRLYWYRQTLGQGPEFLTYFQNEAQLEKSRLLSDRFSAERPKGSFSTLEIQRTEQGDSAMYLCASSLMSSNEKLFFGSGTQLSVL.

The chain has TRBV9 and TRBJ2-3, with a possible D match to TRBD2 (6 bases). The CDR3 runs 16 residues. Trimming pared 4 bases from V and 1 base from J, leaving 16 bases between. Germline-derived CDR1 and CDR2 are SGDLS and YYNGEE. The CDR3 region has the DNA TGTGCCAGCAGCCCCCATTTAGCGGAGCGCACAGATACGCAGTATTTT. This translates into CASSPHLAERTDTQYF. The variable domain in full, completed from reference TRBV9 and TRBJ2-3, reads DSGVTQTPKHLITATGQRVTLRCSPRSGDLSVYWYQQSLDQGLQFLIQYYNGEERAKGNILERFSAQQFPDLHSELNLSSLELGDSALYFCASSPHLAERTDTQYFGPGTRLTVL.

The table lists this clone with a count of one. The CDR3 spells CAISDQVLYEQYF. DNA for the CDR3: TGTGCCATCAGTGATCAGGTTCTCTACGAGCAGTACTTC. The chain links TRBV10-3 to TRBJ2-7; no reliable D call. The CDR3 extends over 13 amino acids. V lost 3 bases, J lost 3 bases, and 9 bases lay in between. Germline V lookup: CDR1 ENHRY, CDR2 SYGVKD.

In nucleotides, the CDR3 is TGTGCCAGCAGCTTATCCCCAGCCCAAGAGACCCAGTACTTC. The encoded protein is CASSLSPAQETQYF. The rearrangement joins TRBV11-2 to TRBJ2-5, with unresolved D. Germline V gives CDR1 SGHAT, CDR2 FQNNGV. The CDR3 is 14 residues long. The V end lost 2 bases, the J end lost 1 base, and 8 bases lay between the germline ends.

This chain links TRBV14 with TRBJ1-1; the D gene is possibly TRBD1 (5 bases). Trimming stripped 1 base from V and 10 bases from J, with 19 bases between. Germline CDR1 reads SGHDN; CDR2 reads FVKESK. The CDR3 is 15 residues long. CDR3 sequence (DNA): TGTGCCAGCAGCCAAGTGTCAGGGTCCGAGGCGGGAGCTTTCTTT. Encoded protein: CASSQVSGSEAGAFF.

The V and J genes are TRBV19 and TRBJ2-6; 10 nucleotides line up with TRBD2. Germline V gene lookup returns CDR1 LNHDA and CDR2 SQIVND (reference sequence). The CDR3 extends over 16 amino acids. The trim removed 7 bases at V and 0 bases at J, leaving 3 bases unmatched. DNA for the CDR3: TGTGCCAGTACGGAGCGGGAGGGCTCTGGGGCCAACGTCCTGACTTTC. Protein sequence: CASTEREGSGANVLTF. The variable domain in full, completed from reference TRBV19 and TRBJ2-6, reads DGGITQSPKYLFRKEGQNVTLSCEQNLNHDAMYWYRQDPGQGLRLIYYSQIVNDFQKGDIAEGYSVSREKKESFPLTVTSAQKNPTAFYLCASTEREGSGANVLTFGAGSRLTVL.

The chain carries TRBV5-1 and TRBJ2-7; D is possibly TRBD1 or TRBD2 (5 bases each). This CDR3 has 15 residues. In germline, CDR1 is SGHRS, CDR2 YFSETQ. Deletions cut 2 bases from V and 6 bases from J, with 18 bases between. The CDR3 region is CASSLQTGRSVEQYF. The CDR3 bases are TGCGCCAGCAGCTTACAGACGGGACGATCCGTCGAGCAGTACTTC.

V gene TRBV5-4 combines with J gene TRBJ2-3, with D unresolved. Trimming shortened V by 2 bases and J by 0 bases, and 7 bases separated the two germline ends. Germline lookup yields CDR1 SGHNT and CDR2 YYREEE (reference sequence). The CDR3 is 14 residues long. CDR3 amino acids: CASSFTPSTDTQYF. CDR3 sequence (DNA): TGTGCCAGCAGCTTTACACCCAGCACAGATACGCAGTATTTT.

This chain connects TRBV5-4 to TRBJ1-2; 7 nucleotides line up with TRBD1. V lost 4 bases and J lost 2; bases outside the gene matches: 8. CDR3 length equals 15 residues. Germline lookup yields CDR1 SGHNT and CDR2 YYREEE (reference sequence). The CDR3 DNA follows: TGTGCCAGCAGCGACAACAGGGGTTGGAACTATGGCTACACCTTC. Translation gives CASSDNRGWNYGYTF.

The chain uses TRBV9 and TRBJ1-3; D is unresolved. V dropped 5 bases and J dropped 2 bases, with 11 bases sitting between them. The V gene's germline CDR1 is SGDLS and CDR2 YYNGEE. This CDR3 region has 14 residues. CDR3 coding DNA: TGTGCCAGCAGTGAATTTAACCCTGGAAACACCATATATTTT. It is translated as CASSEFNPGNTIYF.

The CDR3 loop is CASSVVTSGQAQYF. CDR3 DNA sequence: TGTGCCAGCAGCGTAGTCACTAGCGGGCAGGCCCAGTACTTC. The chain uses TRBV9 and TRBJ2-5, with TRBD2 identical over 9 bases. The CDR3 covers 14 residues. The V segment lost 0 bases and the J segment 9 bases; nucleotides outside the gene matches: 6. Germline V lookup: CDR1 SGDLS, CDR2 YYNGEE.

The chain carries TRBV5-4 and TRBJ2-2; weak D call: TRBD2 (5 bases). CDR1 is SGHNT and CDR2 is YYREEE in the germline V gene (reference sequence). This CDR3 comprises 13 residues. V lost 0 bases and J 6 bases, leaving 6 bases between the germline ends. The CDR3 sequence is CASSLASPGELFF. As DNA, the CDR3 is TGTGCCAGCAGCTTGGCTAGCCCCGGGGAGCTGTTTTTT.

The V and J genes are TRBV11-2 and TRBJ1-4; D is ambiguous. The CDR3 covers 12 residues. Germline assignment: CDR1 SGHAT and CDR2 FQNNGV. V gave up 0 bases and J gave up 8 bases, with 4 bases separating them. In DNA, the CDR3 is TGTGCCAGCAGCTTAGAGCGGGAAAAACTGTTTTTT. This gives the protein CASSLEREKLFF.

The J gene is TRBJ1-2, the V gene TRBV4-1, with D unclear. The germline gives CDR1 MGHRA, CDR2 YSYEKL. V was cut by 0 bases and J by 4 bases, with 9 bases left in between. This CDR3 comprises 14 residues. CDR3 nucleotide sequence: TGCGCCAGCAGCCAAGAACGGACTAGCTATGGCTACACCTTC. Amino acids: CASSQERTSYGYTF.

The table lists this clone with a count of one. The rearrangement joins TRBV19 to TRBJ2-1; tentatively, D is TRBD1 (6 bases). Trimming cost V 6 bases and J 3 bases, with 12 bases left between them. This CDR3 has 14 amino acids. CDR1 LNHDA and CDR2 SQIVND come from the germline V gene (reference sequence). The CDR3 spells CASSIRGYYNEQFF. CDR3 nucleotide sequence: TGTGCCAGTAGCATCAGGGGTTACTACAATGAGCAGTTCTTC.

The rearrangement links TRBV7-2 to TRBJ2-3, with 11 bases fitting TRBD2. Germline trimming cut 5 bases from V and 2 bases from J; bases unmatched to any gene: 6. The CDR3 runs 16 residues. Germline V gene data show CDR1 as SGHTA and CDR2 as FQGNSA. The CDR3 nucleotides are TGTGCCAGCAGCCCCCGGACTAGCGGGCACACAGATACGCAGTATTTT. Translated, it gives CASSPRTSGHTDTQYF. The entire variable domain, with the rest obtained from reference TRBV7-2 and TRBJ2-3, is as follows: GAGVSQSPSNKVTEKGKDVELRCDPISGHTALYWYRQSLGQGLEFLIYFQGNSAPDKSGLPSDRFSAERTGGSVSTLTIQRTQQEDSAVYLCASSPRTSGHTDTQYFGPGTRLTVL.

V usage is TRBV5-1 and J usage is TRBJ2-7; 14 nucleotides align to TRBD2. The CDR3 has 17 amino acids. V gave up 4 bases and J gave up 7 bases; unmatched junction bases: 13. Per the germline V gene, CDR1 is SGHRS and CDR2 is YFSETQ. CDR3 residues: CASSPGLAGGTTQEQYF. CDR3 sequence (DNA): TGCGCCAGCAGCCCCGGACTAGCGGGGGGAACTACGCAAGAGCAGTACTTC.

This clone was detected only once. The rearrangement uses TRBV28 and TRBJ2-7; D gene uncertain. This CDR3 is built from 13 residues. Germline V gene lookup returns CDR1 MDHEN and CDR2 SYDVKM. Trimming removed 6 bases at V and 10 bases at J, with 19 bases between. The CDR3 sequence: CASSPHSIVDQYF. CDR3 bases: TGTGCCAGCAGCCCTCACAGTATCGTAGATCAGTACTTC.

The CDR3 coding sequence is TGCGCCAGCAGCTTTGCAGGGGGACTCACCGGGGAGCTGTTTTTT. This codes for CASSFAGGLTGELFF. J is TRBJ2-2 and V is TRBV5-1; D perhaps matches TRBD1 (7 bases). The CDR3 totals 15 residues. V was cut by 2 bases and J by 4 bases, with 12 bases left in between. Germline CDR1 reads SGHRS; CDR2 reads YFSETQ.

The CDR3 nucleotides are TGCGCCAGCAGCTTGGCGGGGGGACAGGGGACCCACGAGCAGTACTTC. This codes for CASSLAGGQGTHEQYF. The chain combines TRBV5-1 with TRBJ2-7; 10 bases are a match to TRBD1. The junction had 8 bases not matched to a gene; V was cut back by 0 bases and J by 5 bases. This CDR3 has 16 residues. Germline V gene lookup returns CDR1 SGHRS and CDR2 YFSETQ.

The CDR3 coding sequence is TGCGCCAGCAGCCTCATAATGACCACGGGGGTGGATACGCAGTATTTT. Its translation is CASSLIMTTGVDTQYF. V and J are TRBV4-1 and TRBJ2-3; D may be TRBD2 (6 bases). This CDR3 has 16 amino acids. V lost 4 bases to trimming and J lost 6 bases, with 20 bases between them. Germline V CDR1 and CDR2: MGHRA, YSYEKL.